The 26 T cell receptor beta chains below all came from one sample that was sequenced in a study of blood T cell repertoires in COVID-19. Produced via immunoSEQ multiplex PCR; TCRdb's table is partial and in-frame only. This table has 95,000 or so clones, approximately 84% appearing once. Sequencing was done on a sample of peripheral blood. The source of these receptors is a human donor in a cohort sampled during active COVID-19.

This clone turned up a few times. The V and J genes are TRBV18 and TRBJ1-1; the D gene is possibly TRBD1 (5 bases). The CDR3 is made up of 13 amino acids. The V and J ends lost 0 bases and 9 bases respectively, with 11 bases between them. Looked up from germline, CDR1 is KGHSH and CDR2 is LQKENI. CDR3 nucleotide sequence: TGTGCCAGCTCACCACCCCCTCAGGGAAAAGCTTTCTTT. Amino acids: CASSPPPQGKAFF.

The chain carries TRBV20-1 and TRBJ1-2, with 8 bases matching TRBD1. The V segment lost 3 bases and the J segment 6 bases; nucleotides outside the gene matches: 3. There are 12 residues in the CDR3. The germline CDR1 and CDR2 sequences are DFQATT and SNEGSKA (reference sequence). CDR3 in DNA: TGCAGTGCTAGTTCAGGGGGCGATGGCTACACCTTC. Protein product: CSASSGGDGYTF.

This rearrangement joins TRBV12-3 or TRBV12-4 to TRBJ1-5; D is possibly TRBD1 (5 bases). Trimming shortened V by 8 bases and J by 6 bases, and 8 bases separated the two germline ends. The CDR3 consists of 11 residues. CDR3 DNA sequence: TGTGCCAGCGGAAGGGGTCAGCCCCAGCATTTT. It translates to CASGRGQPQHF.

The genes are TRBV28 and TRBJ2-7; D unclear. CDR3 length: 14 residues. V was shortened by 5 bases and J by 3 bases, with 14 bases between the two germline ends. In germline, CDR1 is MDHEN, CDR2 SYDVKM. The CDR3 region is CASSRPRLGYEQYF. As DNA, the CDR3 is TGTGCCAGCAGTAGGCCTAGGCTAGGCTACGAGCAGTACTTC. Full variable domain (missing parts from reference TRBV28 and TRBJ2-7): DVKVTQSSRYLVKRTGEKVFLECVQDMDHENMFWYRQDPGLGLRLIYFSYDVKMKEKGDIPEGYSVSREKKERFSLILESASTNQTSMYLCASSRPRLGYEQYFGPGTRLTVT.

This CDR3 reads CASSLALAGVDTQYF. In DNA, the CDR3 is TGTGCCAGCAGTTTAGCACTAGCGGGAGTGGATACGCAGTATTTT. V is TRBV27 and J is TRBJ2-3, with 11 bases identical to TRBD2. The CDR3 is 15 amino acids. V was pared by 2 bases and J by 6 bases, with 4 bases of the junction left unmatched. Germline assignment: CDR1 MNHEY and CDR2 SMNVEV (reference sequence).

CDR3 coding DNA: TGTGCCAGCAGCTTAGCGGCGGCAGGGATGGTATCCGGGGAGCTGTTTTTT. Amino acids: CASSLAAAGMVSGELFF. The chain joins TRBV7-6 to TRBJ2-2; possibly TRBD1 for D (5 bases). The germline CDR1 and CDR2 sequences are SGHVS and FNYEAQ. This CDR3 comprises 17 residues. V dropped 0 bases and J dropped 6 bases, with 17 bases sitting between them.

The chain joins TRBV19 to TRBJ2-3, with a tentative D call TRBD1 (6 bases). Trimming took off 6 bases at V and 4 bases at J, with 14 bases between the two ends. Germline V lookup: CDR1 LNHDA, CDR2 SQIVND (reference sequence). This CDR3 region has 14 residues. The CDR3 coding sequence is TGTGCCAGTAGCTCCGGGACATATTCAGATACGCAGTATTTT. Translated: CASSSGTYSDTQYF.

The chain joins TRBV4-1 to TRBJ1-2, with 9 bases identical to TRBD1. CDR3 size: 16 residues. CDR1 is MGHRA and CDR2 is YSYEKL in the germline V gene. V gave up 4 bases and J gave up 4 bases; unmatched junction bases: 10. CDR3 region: CASSPTGGQEFYGYTF. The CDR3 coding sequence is TGCGCCAGCAGCCCTACAGGGGGCCAAGAGTTCTATGGCTACACCTTC.

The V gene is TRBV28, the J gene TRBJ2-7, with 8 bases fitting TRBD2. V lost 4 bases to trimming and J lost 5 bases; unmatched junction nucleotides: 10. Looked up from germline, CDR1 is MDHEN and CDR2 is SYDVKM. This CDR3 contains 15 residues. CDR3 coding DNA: TGTGCCAGCAGTTCTCAGCGGGAGCGGACGGACGAGCAGTACTTC. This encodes CASSSQRERTDEQYF.

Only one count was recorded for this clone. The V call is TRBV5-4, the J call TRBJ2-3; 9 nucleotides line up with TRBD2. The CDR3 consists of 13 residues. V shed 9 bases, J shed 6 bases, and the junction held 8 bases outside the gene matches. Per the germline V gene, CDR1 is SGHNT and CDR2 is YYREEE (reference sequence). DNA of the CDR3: TGTGCCACCGGCGGGAGGGCCTCTGATACGCAGTATTTT. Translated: CATGGRASDTQYF. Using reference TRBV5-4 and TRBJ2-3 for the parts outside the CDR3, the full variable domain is ETGVTQSPTHLIKTRGQQVTLRCSSQSGHNTVSWYQQALGQGPQFIFQYYREEENGRGNFPPRFSGLQFPNYSSELNVNALELDDSALYLCATGGRASDTQYFGPGTRLTVL.

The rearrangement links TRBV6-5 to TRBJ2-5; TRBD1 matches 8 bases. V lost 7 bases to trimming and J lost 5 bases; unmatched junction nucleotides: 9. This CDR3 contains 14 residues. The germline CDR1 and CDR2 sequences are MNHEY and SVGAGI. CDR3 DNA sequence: TGTGCCAGCATGGCAGGGGGCGCGTTGGAGACCCAGTACTTC. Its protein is CASMAGGALETQYF.

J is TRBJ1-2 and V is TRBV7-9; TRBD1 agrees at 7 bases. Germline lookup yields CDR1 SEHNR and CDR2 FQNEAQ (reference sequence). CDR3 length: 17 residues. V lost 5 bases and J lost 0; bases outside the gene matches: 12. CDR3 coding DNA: TGTGCCAGCAGCGAGATTCTGAGGGGGCAGGCTAACTATGGCTACACCTTC. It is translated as CASSEILRGQANYGYTF.

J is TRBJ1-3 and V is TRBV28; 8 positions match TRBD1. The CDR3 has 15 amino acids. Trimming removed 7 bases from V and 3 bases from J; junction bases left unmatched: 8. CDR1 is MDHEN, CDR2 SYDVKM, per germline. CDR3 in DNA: TGTGCCAGCATTACGGACAGGGTGGGTGGAAACACCATATATTTT. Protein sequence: CASITDRVGGNTIYF.

CDR3 DNA: TGCGCCAGCAGCCAAAGTAGGGGCACTGAAGCTTTCTTT. Translated: CASSQSRGTEAFF. The chain uses TRBV4-1 and TRBJ1-1; D is perhaps TRBD1 (5 bases). This CDR3 has 13 amino acids. V dropped 2 bases and J dropped 4 bases, with 8 bases sitting between them. Germline V CDR1 and CDR2: MGHRA, YSYEKL.

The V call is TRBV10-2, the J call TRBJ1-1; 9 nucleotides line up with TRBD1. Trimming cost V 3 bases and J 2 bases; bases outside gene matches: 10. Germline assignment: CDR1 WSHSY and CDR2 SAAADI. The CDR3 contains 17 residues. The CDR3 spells CASSDTGGKTSNTEAFF. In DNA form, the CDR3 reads TGCGCCAGCAGTGATACAGGGGGCAAAACCAGTAACACTGAAGCTTTCTTT.

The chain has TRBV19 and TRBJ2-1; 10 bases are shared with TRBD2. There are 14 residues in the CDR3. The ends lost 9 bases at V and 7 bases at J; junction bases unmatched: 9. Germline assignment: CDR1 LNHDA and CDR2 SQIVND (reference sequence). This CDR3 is CASSAGGPRNEQFF. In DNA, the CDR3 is TGTGCCAGCTCAGCGGGAGGGCCTCGGAATGAGCAGTTCTTC.

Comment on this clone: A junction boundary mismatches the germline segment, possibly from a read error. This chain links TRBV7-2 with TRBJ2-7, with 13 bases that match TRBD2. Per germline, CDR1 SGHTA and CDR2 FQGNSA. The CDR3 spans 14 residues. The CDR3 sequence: CASSFTSGTSGASF. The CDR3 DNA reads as TGTGCCAGCAGCTTCACTTCCGGGACTAGCGGGGCCTCCTTC.

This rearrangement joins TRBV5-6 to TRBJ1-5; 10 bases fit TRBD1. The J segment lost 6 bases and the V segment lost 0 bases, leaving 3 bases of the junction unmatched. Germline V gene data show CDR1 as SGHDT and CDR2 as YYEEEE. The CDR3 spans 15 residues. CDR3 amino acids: CASSLAGTGVQPQHF. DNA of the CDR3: TGTGCCAGCAGCTTGGCCGGGACAGGGGTTCAGCCCCAGCATTTT.

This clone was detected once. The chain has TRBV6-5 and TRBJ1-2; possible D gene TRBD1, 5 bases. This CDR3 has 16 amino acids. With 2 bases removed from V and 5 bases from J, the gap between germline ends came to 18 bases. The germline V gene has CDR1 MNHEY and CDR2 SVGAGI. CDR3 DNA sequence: TGTGCCAGCAGTTACGGACATCGCCTGGAGATATATGGCTACACCTTC. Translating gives CASSYGHRLEIYGYTF.

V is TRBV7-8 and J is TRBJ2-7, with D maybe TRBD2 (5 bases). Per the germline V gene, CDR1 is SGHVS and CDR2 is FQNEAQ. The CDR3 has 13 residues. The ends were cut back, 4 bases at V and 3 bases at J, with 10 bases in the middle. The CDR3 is CASSSSLGYEQYF. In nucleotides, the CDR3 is TGTGCCAGCAGCTCCTCACTAGGCTACGAGCAGTACTTC.

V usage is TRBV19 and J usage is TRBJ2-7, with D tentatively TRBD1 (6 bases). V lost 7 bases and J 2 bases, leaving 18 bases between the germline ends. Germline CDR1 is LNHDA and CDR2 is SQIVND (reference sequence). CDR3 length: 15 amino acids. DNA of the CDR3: TGTGCCAGTAAGCGCAGGGGCGATACGGCCTACGAGCAGTACTTC. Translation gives CASKRRGDTAYEQYF.

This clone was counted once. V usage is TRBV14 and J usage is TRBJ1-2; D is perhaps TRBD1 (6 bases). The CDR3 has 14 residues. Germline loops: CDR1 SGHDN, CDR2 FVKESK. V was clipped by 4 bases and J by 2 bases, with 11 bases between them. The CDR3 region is CASSPGTWNYGYTF. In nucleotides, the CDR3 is TGTGCCAGCAGCCCTGGGACATGGAACTATGGCTACACCTTC.

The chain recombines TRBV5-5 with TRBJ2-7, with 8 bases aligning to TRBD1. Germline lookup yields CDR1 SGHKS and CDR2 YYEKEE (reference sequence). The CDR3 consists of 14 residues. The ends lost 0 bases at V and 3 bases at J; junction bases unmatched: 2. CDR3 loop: CASSLGQGSYEQYF. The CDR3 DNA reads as TGTGCCAGCAGCTTGGGACAGGGGAGCTACGAGCAGTACTTC. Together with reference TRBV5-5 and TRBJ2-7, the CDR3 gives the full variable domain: DAGVTQSPTHLIKTRGQQVTLRCSPISGHKSVSWYQQVLGQGPQFIFQYYEKEERGRGNFPDRFSARQFPNYSSELNVNALLLGDSALYLCASSLGQGSYEQYFGPGTRLTVT.

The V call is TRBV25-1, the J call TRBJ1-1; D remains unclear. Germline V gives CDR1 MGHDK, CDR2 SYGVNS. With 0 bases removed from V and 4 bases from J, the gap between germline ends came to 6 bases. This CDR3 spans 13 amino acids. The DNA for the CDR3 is TGTGCCAGCAGTGAATACGAGGCCACTGAAGCTTTCTTT. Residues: CASSEYEATEAFF.

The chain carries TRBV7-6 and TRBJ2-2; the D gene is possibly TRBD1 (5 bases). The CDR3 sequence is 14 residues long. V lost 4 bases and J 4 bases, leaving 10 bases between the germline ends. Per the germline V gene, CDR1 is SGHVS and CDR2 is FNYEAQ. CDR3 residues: CASSSRVSTGELFF. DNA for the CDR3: TGTGCCAGCAGCTCCAGGGTTAGCACCGGGGAGCTGTTTTTT.

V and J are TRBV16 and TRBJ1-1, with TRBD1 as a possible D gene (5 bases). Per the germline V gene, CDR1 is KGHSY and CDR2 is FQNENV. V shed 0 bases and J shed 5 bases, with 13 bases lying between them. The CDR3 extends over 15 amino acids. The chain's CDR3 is CASSQSSGWWTEAFF. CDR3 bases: TGTGCCAGCAGCCAATCGTCAGGGTGGTGGACTGAAGCTTTCTTT.